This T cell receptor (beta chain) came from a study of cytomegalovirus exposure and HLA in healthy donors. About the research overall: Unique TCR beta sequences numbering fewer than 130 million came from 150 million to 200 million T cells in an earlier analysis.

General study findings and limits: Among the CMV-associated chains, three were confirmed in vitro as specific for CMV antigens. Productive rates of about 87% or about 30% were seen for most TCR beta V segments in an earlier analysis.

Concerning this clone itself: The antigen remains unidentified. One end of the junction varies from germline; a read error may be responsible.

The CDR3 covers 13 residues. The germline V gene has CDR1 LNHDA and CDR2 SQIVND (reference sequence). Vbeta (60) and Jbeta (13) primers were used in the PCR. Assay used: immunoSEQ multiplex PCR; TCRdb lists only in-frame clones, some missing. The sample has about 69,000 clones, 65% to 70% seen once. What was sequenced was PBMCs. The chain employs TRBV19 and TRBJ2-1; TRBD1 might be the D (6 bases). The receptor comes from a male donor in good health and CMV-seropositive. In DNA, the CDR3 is TGTGCCAGTAGTTTAGACAGGCTCTATGAGCAGTTCTTC. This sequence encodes CASSLDRLYEQFF.